This T cell receptor (beta chain) was captured in a study of blood T cell repertoires in COVID-19. Study summary: Samples came from the United States, Italy and Spain, spanning acute and convalescent COVID-19.

Residents of 24 US areas, aged roughly 18 to 90 years, made up the participants. The study assigned cohorts using participant-reported clinical history. It was within 2 weeks before study entry that exposed participants met a COVID-19 case. Sequenced by immunoSEQ multiplex PCR; TCRdb stores in-frame clones only, minus some. In the table there are approximately 260,000 clones, approximately 81% of which are singletons. Material: PBMCs or T cells enriched from blood (not recorded which). The receptor's source is a woman aged 50 to 60 who had been exposed to COVID-19.

CDR3 protein: CASGLAGPQYEQFF. CDR3 coding DNA: TGTGCTAGTGGTTTGGCAGGGCCGCAATATGAGCAGTTCTTC. The chain combines TRBV12-5 with TRBJ2-1; weak D call: TRBD1 (5 bases). The CDR3 length is 14 residues. The V end was cut by 1 base, the J end by 8 bases, with 12 bases between. The germline gives CDR1 LGHNT, CDR2 FRNRAP.